The 26 T cell receptor beta chains given below trace back to one sample, sequenced in a study of cytomegalovirus exposure and HLA in healthy donors. The PCR contained 60 Vbeta and 13 Jbeta primers. This table comes from immunoSEQ multiplex PCR, and its TCRdb copy is limited to in-frame clones, with some not included. The repertoire includes some 150,000 clones, approximately 79% of them detected once, and under 8% sits in the top ten. The sequencing input was PBMCs. These receptors were collected from a man in his forties or fifties in good health and CMV-seropositive.

The chain uses TRBV6-5 and TRBJ2-1; D is possibly TRBD2 (6 bases). CDR1 and CDR2 (germline): MNHEY, SVGAGI. The CDR3 consists of 14 residues. V was cut by 5 bases and J by 6 bases, with 14 bases left in between. The chain's CDR3 is CASSTKGRPNEQFF. The CDR3, as DNA: TGTGCCAGCAGTACAAAGGGGAGGCCCAATGAGCAGTTCTTC.

The chain employs TRBV19 and TRBJ2-4; the match to TRBD1 covers 8 bases. Germline V lookup: CDR1 LNHDA, CDR2 SQIVND (reference sequence). The CDR3 loop spans 20 amino acids. Trimming cost V 4 bases and J 0 bases; bases outside gene matches: 17. The CDR3 DNA reads as TGTGCCAGTAGTAACGTTGCAGGGGGCATTAATTGGGGAGCCAAAAACATTCAGTACTTC. Translation gives CASSNVAGGINWGAKNIQYF.

The chain recombines TRBV2 with TRBJ1-2; 7 nucleotides align to TRBD1. This CDR3 spans 14 amino acids. The V gene end was trimmed by 7 bases and the J gene end by 3 bases; junction bases not matched to a gene: 8. Germline CDR1 SNHLY, CDR2 FYNNEI. The CDR3 here is CASNRDRPDYGYTF. CDR3 coding DNA: TGTGCCAGCAACAGGGACAGACCTGACTATGGCTACACCTTC.

The chain couples TRBV5-1 to TRBJ2-5, with 8 bases that match TRBD1. The V segment lost 4 bases and the J segment 1 base; nucleotides outside the gene matches: 3. The germline V gene has CDR1 SGHRS and CDR2 YFSETQ. This CDR3 has 14 residues. The CDR3 sequence: CASSIGTGQETQYF. The CDR3 DNA reads as TGCGCCAGCAGCATAGGGACAGGCCAAGAGACCCAGTACTTC.

The rearrangement uses TRBV19 and TRBJ1-1; TRBD1 aligns across 7 bases. V gave up 6 bases and J gave up 5 bases; unmatched junction bases: 9. The CDR3 is made up of 14 amino acids. Germline V gene sequence: CDR1 LNHDA, CDR2 SQIVND (reference sequence). The CDR3 sequence is CASSPLTGETEAFF. The CDR3 DNA reads TGTGCCAGTAGCCCTTTAACAGGGGAGACTGAAGCTTTCTTT.

This chain joins TRBV29-1 and TRBJ2-3; D is perhaps TRBD2 (6 bases). Trimming left V 3 bases short and J 1 base short, with 11 bases between. The germline gives CDR1 SQVTM, CDR2 ANQGSEA. The CDR3 consists of 14 residues. The CDR3 spells CSVDPGRGTDTQYF. DNA for the CDR3: TGCAGCGTTGATCCCGGGAGAGGCACAGATACGCAGTATTTT.

This clone showed up just a few times. V is TRBV5-1 and J is TRBJ2-2, with 7 bases fitting TRBD2. Per the germline V gene, CDR1 is SGHRS and CDR2 is YFSETQ. J lost 4 bases, V lost 0 bases, and 9 bases had no gene match. This CDR3 comprises 17 residues. CDR3 DNA: TGCGCCAGCAGCTTGGCCTGGACTAGGGTCGGCACCGGGGAGCTGTTTTTT. Protein sequence: CASSLAWTRVGTGELFF.

This clone appeared a single time. This chain joins TRBV7-2 and TRBJ1-2, with D possibly TRBD1 on 6 matching bases. Per the germline V gene, CDR1 is SGHTA and CDR2 is FQGNSA. The V end was cut by 4 bases, the J end by 6 bases, with 15 bases between. This CDR3 spans 14 amino acids. The CDR3 reads CASSSWSGGDGYTF. Here the CDR3 DNA reads TGTGCCAGCAGCTCATGGAGCGGGGGCGATGGCTACACCTTC.

This chain uses TRBV6-5 with TRBJ1-6, with 7 nucleotides matching TRBD1. V shed 5 bases and J 9 bases; nucleotides not matched to a gene: 7. Germline values: CDR1 MNHEY, CDR2 SVGAGI. The CDR3 is made up of 14 amino acids. The CDR3 here is CASSLRGFGSPLHF. CDR3 in DNA: TGTGCCAGCAGTCTCAGGGGGTTTGGTTCACCCCTCCACTTT.

This clone was detected only a few times. The chain joins TRBV28 to TRBJ2-6; tentative D call: TRBD1 (6 bases). V dropped 5 bases and J dropped 2 bases, with 10 bases sitting between them. The CDR3 spans 15 residues. Germline V gene lookup returns CDR1 MDHEN and CDR2 SYDVKM. The CDR3 loop is CASSTTGTGANVLTF. CDR3 nucleotides: TGTGCCAGCAGTACCACAGGGACTGGGGCCAACGTCCTGACTTTC.

J is TRBJ1-4 and V is TRBV5-1; TRBD1 matches 9 bases. This CDR3 contains 15 residues. The germline V gene encodes CDR1 SGHRS and CDR2 YFSETQ. V lost 4 bases to trimming and J lost 5 bases; unmatched junction nucleotides: 6. Written as DNA, the CDR3 is TGCGCCAGCAGCCCGGTCGGGACAGGGAATGAAAAACTGTTTTTT. This gives the protein CASSPVGTGNEKLFF.

This clone was counted once. The chain is built from TRBV9 and TRBJ2-5; 10 positions match TRBD1. The CDR3 runs 15 residues. Germline CDR1 reads SGDLS; CDR2 reads YYNGEE. Unmatched junction bases numbered 8, after V lost 5 bases and J lost 4 bases. CDR3 in DNA: TGTGCCAGCAGTGCTACCGGGACAGGGGCAGAGACCCAGTACTTC. Its protein is CASSATGTGAETQYF.

V is TRBV4-1 and J is TRBJ2-7, with a weak D call TRBD1 (6 bases). The length of the CDR3 is 13 residues. The germline V gene has CDR1 MGHRA and CDR2 YSYEKL. V lost 4 bases to trimming and J lost 8 bases, with 15 bases between them. The CDR3 coding sequence is TGCGCCAGCAGCCGTAGTGTTCAGGGGCAGCAGTACTTC. It specifies CASSRSVQGQQYF.

This sequence joins TRBV5-1 and TRBJ2-5, with a tentative D call TRBD2 (6 bases). Trimming cost V 0 bases and J 0 bases, with 9 bases left between them. The CDR3 covers 15 residues. The germline V gene encodes CDR1 SGHRS and CDR2 YFSETQ. CDR3 sequence (DNA): TGCGCCAGCAGCTTGGGGCGGGGACACCAAGAGACCCAGTACTTC. It yields the protein CASSLGRGHQETQYF.

The chain carries TRBV7-8 and TRBJ2-1; no clear D. The V end was cut by 2 bases, the J end by 6 bases, with 17 bases between. The germline CDR1 and CDR2 sequences are SGHVS and FQNEAQ. This CDR3 contains 16 residues. The CDR3: CASSLTPGLVFNEQFF. DNA for the CDR3: TGTGCCAGCAGCTTAACTCCTGGGCTGGTTTTCAATGAGCAGTTCTTC.

The V call is TRBV6-6, the J call TRBJ1-2; 7 bases agree with TRBD1. Germline assignment: CDR1 MNHNY and CDR2 SVGAGI (reference sequence). Trimming removed 6 bases from V and 4 bases from J; junction bases left unmatched: 11. The CDR3 sequence is 15 residues long. The CDR3 DNA reads TGTGCCAGCAGAAACGAATTCGGGACAGTCTATGGCTACACCTTC. Its translation: CASRNEFGTVYGYTF.

CDR3 loop: CASSFNRGYGYTF. The CDR3 DNA reads as TGTGCCAGCAGTTTTAATAGAGGCTATGGCTACACCTTC. The chain recombines TRBV27 with TRBJ1-2; D gene unclear. The CDR3 runs to 13 residues. CDR1 is MNHEY and CDR2 is SMNVEV in the germline V gene (reference sequence). V lost 3 bases to trimming and J lost 4 bases, with 9 bases between them.

This clone was found a few times. The rearrangement uses TRBV9 and TRBJ2-3; the match to TRBD1 covers 8 bases. The germline V gene has CDR1 SGDLS and CDR2 YYNGEE. The CDR3 consists of 20 residues. V shed 0 bases and J 3 bases; nucleotides not matched to a gene: 18. The CDR3 sequence: CASSVGEGGRGLRRTDTQYF. The CDR3 DNA follows: TGTGCCAGCAGCGTAGGAGAGGGGGGCAGGGGGCTAAGGAGAACAGATACGCAGTATTTT.

The CDR3 is CASGLGERGGTQYF. DNA for the CDR3: TGTGCTAGTGGTTTGGGGGAGAGAGGAGGTACGCAGTATTTT. This chain joins TRBV12-5 and TRBJ2-3, with D maybe TRBD2 (5 bases). The CDR3 spans 14 residues. V was clipped by 1 base and J by 8 bases, with 13 bases between them. Germline values: CDR1 LGHNT, CDR2 FRNRAP.

The chain recombines TRBV19 with TRBJ1-3; D unresolved. This CDR3 has 15 amino acids. Trimming stripped 6 bases from V and 0 bases from J, with 12 bases between. Germline V gene lookup returns CDR1 LNHDA and CDR2 SQIVND (reference sequence). CDR3 sequence (DNA): TGTGCCAGTAGCCCTGACATCCGCTCTGGAAACACCATATATTTT. Encoded protein: CASSPDIRSGNTIYF. The full variable domain, completed using reference TRBV19 and TRBJ1-3, is DGGITQSPKYLFRKEGQNVTLSCEQNLNHDAMYWYRQDPGQGLRLIYYSQIVNDFQKGDIAEGYSVSREKKESFPLTVTSAQKNPTAFYLCASSPDIRSGNTIYFGEGSWLTVV.

The chain carries TRBV13 and TRBJ2-4; 14 nucleotides align to TRBD2. CDR3 length: 20 residues. The V gene's germline CDR1 is PRHDT and CDR2 FYEKMQ (reference sequence). The J segment lost 1 base and the V segment lost 5 bases, leaving 13 bases of the junction unmatched. Here the CDR3 reads CASSPRLAGGPIAAKNIQYF. CDR3 DNA: TGTGCCAGCAGCCCCAGACTAGCGGGAGGGCCAATTGCGGCCAAAAACATTCAGTACTTC. The full variable domain, its missing parts supplied by reference TRBV13 and TRBJ2-4, is AAGVIQSPRHLIKEKRETATLKCYPIPRHDTVYWYQQGPGQDPQFLISFYEKMQSDKGSIPDRFSAQQFSDYHSELNMSSLELGDSALYFCASSPRLAGGPIAAKNIQYFGAGTRLSVL.

The chain joins TRBV5-6 to TRBJ2-7, with TRBD2 identical over 9 bases. Trimming at V came to 7 bases and at J to 0 bases, leaving 5 bases not matched to a gene. Germline-derived CDR1 and CDR2 are SGHDT and YYEEEE. This CDR3 has 14 amino acids. CDR3 nucleotides: TGTGCCAGCGGCACGACTAGCGGCTCCTACGAGCAGTACTTC. It codes for CASGTTSGSYEQYF.

The V and J genes are TRBV5-1 and TRBJ2-2, with TRBD2 matching 14 bases. The germline CDR1 and CDR2 sequences are SGHRS and YFSETQ. J gave up 4 bases and V 3 bases, and 2 bases lay outside the gene matches. The CDR3 is 16 amino acids. The CDR3 spells CASSWGLAGATGELFF. The CDR3 bases are TGCGCCAGCAGCTGGGGACTAGCGGGAGCCACCGGGGAGCTGTTTTTT.

The chain carries TRBV28 and TRBJ2-2; weak D call: TRBD2 (6 bases). The CDR3 runs 15 residues. V lost 4 bases and J lost 5, with 14 bases in between. Germline CDR1 is MDHEN and CDR2 is SYDVKM. The CDR3 protein is CASSSLGRGTGELFF. As DNA, the CDR3 is TGTGCCAGCAGTTCCCTCGGGAGAGGGACCGGGGAGCTGTTTTTT.

V usage is TRBV29-1 and J usage is TRBJ2-2; 8 bases are shared with TRBD2. Germline CDR1 and CDR2: SQVTM and ANQGSEA. CDR3 length: 12 residues. Losses at the gene ends were 5 bases for V and 6 bases for J; bases not matched to a gene: 2. DNA for the CDR3: TGCAGCGTTCTGACTAGCGCCGGGGAGCTGTTTTTT. Its translation: CSVLTSAGELFF.

This chain links TRBV5-1 with TRBJ1-3; no firm D call. Per germline, CDR1 SGHRS and CDR2 YFSETQ. CDR3 length: 16 amino acids. The ends were cut back, 0 bases at V and 0 bases at J, with 10 bases in the middle. CDR3 nucleotide sequence: TGCGCCAGCAGCTTGGGAGGAGTCAACTCTGGAAACACCATATATTTT. Residues: CASSLGGVNSGNTIYF.